These 8 T cell receptor beta chains came from one sample sequenced in a study of graft-versus-host responses after intestinal transplantation. TCRdb keeps only in-frame clones here, not all; method: immunoSEQ multiplex PCR. The sample lists about 50,000 clones; over 90% were seen once. Their antigens are not known. The sample consisted of unstimulated CD4+ T cells sorted from spleen or lymph node cells, taken before transplant. The receptors shown here come from a human donor who was the organ donor for an intestinal transplant.

The CDR3 DNA sequence: TGTGCCAGCAGCCAAGTCGAGATAGCGGGGTGGAACGGGGAGCTGTTTTTT. Translated: CASSQVEIAGWNGELFF. The chain carries TRBV4-2 and TRBJ2-2, with TRBD2 matching over 8 bases. V shed 1 base and J 7 bases; nucleotides not matched to a gene: 11. Looked up from germline, CDR1 is LGHNA and CDR2 is YNFKEQ. This CDR3 is built from 17 residues.

This sequence joins TRBV5-1 and TRBJ2-7, with D unresolved. This CDR3 is built from 14 residues. CDR1 and CDR2 (germline): SGHRS, YFSETQ. V lost 0 bases, J lost 1 base, and 8 bases lay in between. Here the CDR3 reads CASSLGAVSYEQYF. As DNA, the CDR3 is TGCGCCAGCAGCTTGGGGGCCGTATCCTACGAGCAGTACTTC.

The chain uses TRBV6-5 and TRBJ2-7; D unclear. V was pared by 5 bases and J by 3 bases, with 5 bases between. CDR1 MNHEY and CDR2 SVGAGI come from the germline V gene. This CDR3 has 11 amino acids. The CDR3 region is CASSALYEQYF. CDR3 nucleotide sequence: TGTGCCAGCAGTGCTCTCTACGAGCAGTACTTC.

The rearrangement links TRBV4-3 to TRBJ2-7; 13 bases map to TRBD2. J gave up 9 bases and V 3 bases, and 11 bases lay outside the gene matches. Germline lookup yields CDR1 LGHNA and CDR2 YSLEER. CDR3 length: 16 amino acids. The CDR3 region is CASSHPGLAGEDRQYF. The CDR3 nucleotides read TGCGCCAGCAGCCACCCAGGACTAGCGGGAGAAGATAGGCAGTACTTC.

Only a few counts were recorded for this clone. This chain joins TRBV19 and TRBJ1-4, with no clear D. The CDR3 sequence is 15 residues long. V was pared by 4 bases and J by 3 bases, with 12 bases between. Germline V gene lookup returns CDR1 LNHDA and CDR2 SQIVND (reference sequence). The CDR3 coding sequence is TGTGCCAGTAGTAAGGCGACGGGCCCTAATGAAAAACTGTTTTTT. It translates to CASSKATGPNEKLFF.

The count of this clone is one. The J gene is TRBJ2-2, the V gene TRBV19, with TRBD1 matching 7 bases. CDR3 length equals 14 residues. Germline V gene data show CDR1 as LNHDA and CDR2 as SQIVND (reference sequence). Unmatched junction bases numbered 5, after V lost 6 bases and J lost 4 bases. The CDR3 DNA reads TGTGCCAGTAGAACGACAGGGTCCACCGGGGAGCTGTTTTTT. Amino acids: CASRTTGSTGELFF. Complete variable domain (other parts from reference TRBV19 and TRBJ2-2): DGGITQSPKYLFRKEGQNVTLSCEQNLNHDAMYWYRQDPGQGLRLIYYSQIVNDFQKGDIAEGYSVSREKKESFPLTVTSAQKNPTAFYLCASRTTGSTGELFFGEGSRLTVL.

The chain carries TRBV10-3 and TRBJ2-5; D gene unclear. The ends were cut back, 6 bases at V and 2 bases at J, with 7 bases in the middle. The CDR3 length is 12 residues. Germline V gives CDR1 ENHRY, CDR2 SYGVKD. This chain's CDR3 is CAISPEQETQYF. CDR3 sequence (DNA): TGTGCCATCAGCCCGGAGCAAGAGACCCAGTACTTC.

The J gene is TRBJ1-2, the V gene TRBV6-5; D is undetermined. CDR1 is MNHEY and CDR2 is SVGAGI in the germline V gene. V lost 2 bases and J 3 bases, leaving 10 bases between the germline ends. The CDR3 has 14 amino acids. The CDR3 protein is CASSYLPADYGYTF. In nucleotides, the CDR3 is TGTGCCAGCAGTTACCTCCCGGCAGACTATGGCTACACCTTC.